The 21 T cell receptor beta chains below were found in one sample sequenced in a study of T cells in Graves' hyperthyroidism and ophthalmopathy. It was RNA transcripts that yielded the amplified TCR beta CDR3 regions. HTBI primers were employed in a first-round RT-PCR of the TCR CDR3. TCRdb reprocessed the multiplex PCR reads via MiXCR and lists one record per CDR3 protein. Among hundreds of thousands of distinct CDR3 sequences listed, around 15% were seen once. Sample: blood. These receptors were collected from a man between 18 and 29 years old with Graves' ophthalmopathy.

This clonotype was detected only once. The gene calls are TRBV7-9 and TRBJ2-7, with TRBD2 matching 9 bases. V shed 7 bases and J 6 bases; nucleotides not matched to a gene: 10. Germline loops: CDR1 SEHNR, CDR2 FQNEAQ (reference sequence). This CDR3 is built from 14 residues. The CDR3 loop reads CASTGWGLAVEQYF. The CDR3, as DNA: TGTGCCAGCACCGGATGGGGACTAGCAGTCGAGCAGTACTTC.

This clonotype was seen a few times. The J gene is TRBJ2-2, the V gene TRBV7-8; 11 bases map to TRBD1. The CDR3 length is 15 residues. The V gene end was trimmed by 5 bases and the J gene end by 2 bases; junction bases not matched to a gene: 1. Germline V gene lookup returns CDR1 SGHVS and CDR2 FQNEAQ. DNA of the CDR3: TGTGCCAGCAGCGGGACAGGGGGAAACACCGGGGAGCTGTTTTTT. Amino acid sequence: CASSGTGGNTGELFF.

In this sample, this clonotype turned up many times. V usage is TRBV7-8 and J usage is TRBJ2-7; 7 bases fit TRBD1. In germline, CDR1 is SGHVS, CDR2 FQNEAQ. The CDR3 contains 16 residues. The V gene end was trimmed by 5 bases and the J gene end by 0 bases; junction bases not matched to a gene: 10. The CDR3 here is CASSPHRDRDSYEQYF. CDR3 coding DNA: TGTGCCAGCAGCCCACACAGGGACAGAGACTCCTACGAGCAGTACTTC.

This clonotype was counted only a few times. V usage is TRBV27 and J usage is TRBJ1-6; D is uncertain. This CDR3 has 16 amino acids. Germline V gene lookup returns CDR1 MNHEY and CDR2 SMNVEV (reference sequence). Between the trimmed V and J ends, which lost 3 bases and 5 bases, there was a span of 14 bases. In DNA, the CDR3 is TGTGCCAGCAGTTTTACTTGGCGGGTCGATAATTCACCCCTCCACTTT. This translates into CASSFTWRVDNSPLHF.

This clonotype appeared a few times. The gene calls are TRBV9 and TRBJ1-4; D is uncertain. Looked up from germline, CDR1 is SGDLS and CDR2 is YYNGEE. Deletions cut 2 bases from V and 0 bases from J, with 11 bases between. The CDR3 contains 16 residues. The CDR3 DNA reads as TGTGCCAGCAGCGTTGGAGGCAGATCAACTAATGAAAAACTGTTTTTT. This gives the protein CASSVGGRSTNEKLFF. The variable domain in full, completed from reference TRBV9 and TRBJ1-4, reads DSGVTQTPKHLITATGQRVTLRCSPRSGDLSVYWYQQSLDQGLQFLIQYYNGEERAKGNILERFSAQQFPDLHSELNLSSLELGDSALYFCASSVGGRSTNEKLFFGSGTQLSVL.

The chain has TRBV4-1 and TRBJ1-5; D is undetermined. In germline, CDR1 is MGHRA, CDR2 YSYEKL. The CDR3 runs 14 residues. Trimming cost V 2 bases and J 3 bases, with 8 bases left between them. The chain's CDR3 is CASSQTTANQPQHF. For the CDR3, the DNA is TGCGCCAGCAGCCAAACGACGGCCAATCAGCCCCAGCATTTT.

This clonotype was observed at least ten times. This chain connects TRBV4-1 to TRBJ1-5, with D possibly being TRBD1 (6 bases). The germline V and J ends were trimmed by 4 bases and 1 base, with 11 bases remaining between them. This CDR3 has 15 amino acids. The germline CDR1 and CDR2 sequences are MGHRA and YSYEKL. The CDR3 loop reads CASSRSDSSNQPQHF. For the CDR3, the DNA is TGCGCCAGCAGCCGATCGGACAGCAGCAATCAGCCCCAGCATTTT.

This clonotype was seen ten or more times. This chain joins TRBV12-3 or TRBV12-4 and TRBJ2-1; 11 bases align to TRBD2. This CDR3 comprises 15 residues. The ends lost 3 bases at V and 9 bases at J; junction bases unmatched: 7. Here the CDR3 reads CASSLLLAGVGEQFF. CDR3 DNA: TGTGCCAGCAGTTTGTTACTAGCGGGAGTAGGTGAGCAGTTCTTC.

This clonotype was counted ten times or more. The V gene is TRBV5-1, the J gene TRBJ2-3, with 8 positions matching TRBD2. Germline V CDR1 and CDR2: SGHRS, YFSETQ. With V trimmed by 1 base and J by 4 bases, 11 bases remained unmatched. This CDR3 is 17 amino acids long. Here the CDR3 reads CASSLWLAGGLSDTQYF. The DNA of the CDR3 is TGCGCCAGCAGCTTGTGGCTCGCGGGGGGACTCTCAGATACGCAGTATTTT.

The chain employs TRBV4-2 and TRBJ2-2, with 8 nucleotides matching TRBD2. The CDR3 runs 15 residues. Germline assignment: CDR1 LGHNA and CDR2 YNFKEQ. J gave up 7 bases and V 1 base, and 5 bases lay outside the gene matches. CDR3 sequence reads: CASSQVVAGGGELFF. The CDR3 DNA is TGTGCCAGCAGCCAAGTCGTGGCGGGGGGCGGGGAGCTGTTTTTT.

This clonotype was counted many times. This rearrangement joins TRBV5-1 to TRBJ1-1; D perhaps matches TRBD1 (5 bases). The CDR3 is 13 amino acids. The V gene lost 4 bases and the J gene lost 11 bases, with 18 bases spanning the gap. CDR1 and CDR2 from the germline V gene are SGHRS and YFSETQ. CDR3 sequence (DNA): TGCGCCAGCAGCGGGGACTTACCGGAGGCGGCTTTCTTT. This translates into CASSGDLPEAAFF.

This clonotype was observed at least ten times. The genes are TRBV5-1 and TRBJ2-3; D gene uncertain. Trimming pared 1 base from V and 7 bases from J, leaving 13 bases between. The CDR3 consists of 14 residues. CDR1 is SGHRS, CDR2 YFSETQ, per germline. CDR3 sequence: CASSLRARPHTQYF. DNA of the CDR3: TGCGCCAGCAGCTTGAGGGCGAGACCCCATACGCAGTATTTT. The variable domain in full, with the rest retrieved from reference TRBV5-1 and TRBJ2-3, is KAGVTQTPRYLIKTRGQQVTLSCSPISGHRSVSWYQQTPGQGLQFLFEYFSETQRNKGNFPGRFSGRQFSNSRSEMNVSTLELGDSALYLCASSLRARPHTQYFGPGTRLTVL.

A remark on this clonotype: A much larger clone differs by one base, so this may be a read error. The chain uses TRBV6-1 and TRBJ1-5; D is unresolved. The CDR3 is made up of 14 amino acids. CDR1 MNHNS and CDR2 SASEGT come from the germline V gene. The CDR3 sequence is CACSERSDNQPQHF. CDR3 DNA: TGTGCCTGCAGTGAACGGTCAGACAATCAGCCCCAGCATTTT.

This clonotype was counted ten times or more. The genes are TRBV27 and TRBJ2-5; 11 bases are a match to TRBD2. CDR3 length: 15 residues. V shed 3 bases, J shed 5 bases, and the junction held 5 bases outside the gene matches. In germline, CDR1 is MNHEY, CDR2 SMNVEV (reference sequence). The CDR3 is CASSFLAGGAETQYF. CDR3 bases: TGTGCCAGCAGTTTCCTAGCGGGAGGTGCTGAGACCCAGTACTTC.

This clonotype was seen many times. The CDR3 coding sequence is TGTGCCACCAGTGACAACCGGGACAGTCAGGGCTACACCTTC. Its translation: CATSDNRDSQGYTF. V gene TRBV24-1 combines with J gene TRBJ1-2; 7 nucleotides match TRBD1. The CDR3 covers 14 residues. J gave up 8 bases and V 4 bases, and 9 bases lay outside the gene matches. Germline lookup yields CDR1 KGHDR and CDR2 SFDVKD.

This clonotype has at least ten counts. The chain employs TRBV11-2 and TRBJ2-7; 8 bases map to TRBD2. Germline V CDR1 and CDR2: SGHAT, FQNNGV. The length of the CDR3 is 14 residues. The V gene end was trimmed by 2 bases and the J gene end by 2 bases; junction bases not matched to a gene: 2. CDR3 in amino acids: CASSLSSGPYEQYF. CDR3 nucleotide sequence: TGTGCCAGCAGCTTATCTAGCGGGCCCTACGAGCAGTACTTC.

This clonotype appeared many times. This rearrangement joins TRBV6-1 to TRBJ1-5, with unresolved D. V lost 4 bases and J 6 bases, leaving 7 bases between the germline ends. Per germline, CDR1 MNHNS and CDR2 SASEGT. This CDR3 contains 12 residues. This CDR3 is CASSAGFQPQHF. As DNA, the CDR3 is TGTGCCAGCAGTGCGGGTTTTCAGCCCCAGCATTTT.

Only a few counts were recorded for this clonotype. V and J are TRBV18 and TRBJ2-7; 8 bases are a match to TRBD1. The V gene's germline CDR1 is KGHSH and CDR2 LQKENI. This CDR3 region has 16 residues. V lost 3 bases, J lost 4 bases, and 11 bases stayed unmatched. CDR3 sequence reads: CASSPRGQGEGYEQYF. In DNA form, the CDR3 reads TGTGCCAGCTCACCGCGAGGACAGGGTGAAGGGTACGAGCAGTACTTC.

This clonotype was found a few times. CDR3 nucleotides: TGTGCCAGCTGTCGTACCTTCGGGGGGGGCGCGGGCTATGGCTACACCTTC. It yields the protein CASCRTFGGGAGYGYTF. The chain recombines TRBV27 with TRBJ1-2; D might be TRBD1 (6 bases). The CDR3 runs to 17 residues. The ends were cut back, 8 bases at V and 4 bases at J, with 26 bases in the middle. The germline V gene has CDR1 MNHEY and CDR2 SMNVEV (reference sequence).

Regarding this clonotype: Since no conserved phenylalanine or tryptophan closes the CDR3, a read error is the likely cause. This chain links TRBV6-1 with TRBJ2-5; perhaps TRBD1 as D (5 bases). Per germline, CDR1 MNHNS and CDR2 SASEGT. Trimming left V 7 bases short and J 0 bases short, with 9 bases between. CDR3 length: 13 amino acids. This CDR3 reads CASKTAYQETQYL. The CDR3 DNA reads TGTGCCAGCAAGACAGCCTACCAAGAGACCCAGTACCTC.

The V gene is TRBV14, the J gene TRBJ1-1, with D perhaps TRBD1 (5 bases). The CDR3 sequence is 15 residues long. Trimming removed 1 base at V and 7 bases at J, with 16 bases between. The germline CDR1 and CDR2 sequences are SGHDN and FVKESK. The CDR3 DNA reads TGTGCCAGCAGCCAAGGTTGGAGGGACGTAATTGAAGCTTTCTTT. Encoded protein: CASSQGWRDVIEAFF.